These T cell receptor beta chains were read from a single sample in a study of blood T cell repertoires in COVID-19. The assay was immunoSEQ multiplex PCR, and TCRdb's table has in-frame clones only and misses some. The table lists 150,000 to 200,000 clones, around four fifths of them singletons, with around 13% in the top ten. Specimen: PBMCs or T cells enriched from blood (not recorded which). The receptors derive from a woman between 55 and 75 years old who had recovered from COVID-19. The CDR3 runs from the conserved cysteine through the conserved F or W. The D gene is left open where the match is weak.

d_gene	len	j_gene	v_gene	CDR3nt	CDR3aa
-	14	TRBJ1-2	TRBV5-1	TGCGCCAGCAGCTTGGAGGTGACAGGTTATGGCTACACCTTC	CASSLEVTGYGYTF
-	13	TRBJ1-5	TRBV20-1	TGCAGTGCTAGTCGAGGGCTAAATCAGCCCCAGCATTTT	CSASRGLNQPQHF
TRBD1	13	TRBJ1-4	TRBV6-5	TGTGCCAGCAGCCGGACAGGGGGCGAAAAACTGTTTTTT	CASSRTGGEKLFF
-	15	TRBJ2-2	TRBV27	TGTGCCAGCAGTTTAACAGGGAGAGGAACCGGGGAGCTGTTTTTT	CASSLTGRGTGELFF
TRBD1	14	TRBJ1-1	TRBV12-5	TGTGCTAGTGGTTTGCAGGGGGCAAACACTGAAGCTTTCTTT	CASGLQGANTEAFF
-	13	TRBJ2-7	TRBV11-2	TGTGCCAGCAGCTTACCTAGCTCCTACGAGCAGTACTTC	CASSLPSSYEQYF
-	15	TRBJ1-2	TRBV19	TGTGCCAGTAAAGTCCGGGACACACAAAACTATGGCTACACCTTC	CASKVRDTQNYGYTF
-	14	TRBJ1-4	TRBV11-2	TGTGCCAGCAGCTTAGCCCCCTCGGGGGAAAAACTGTTTTTT	CASSLAPSGEKLFF
TRBD2	14	TRBJ2-2	TRBV6-6	TGTGCCAGCAACGGACTAGCTGGGTCCGGGGAGCTGTTTTTT	CASNGLAGSGELFF
-	17	TRBJ2-2	TRBV28	TGTGCCAGCAGTCCCTCCCGCAAATCCAGTTCGTCCGGGGAGCTGTTTTTT	CASSPSRKSSSSGELFF
-	14	TRBJ1-1	TRBV6-6	TGTGCCAGCAGTTACTCGCCAGGGGACACTGAAGCTTTCTTT	CASSYSPGDTEAFF
-	14	TRBJ1-4	TRBV24-1	TGTGCCACCAGTGCGTCGGACAGCAATGAAAAACTGTTTTTT	CATSASDSNEKLFF
-	12	TRBJ1-2	TRBV5-1	TGCGCCAGCAGAGAGACTGACTATGGCTACACCTTC	CASRETDYGYTF
-	14	TRBJ1-1	TRBV5-1	TGCGCCAGCGGGGGAGGGAACTCGAACACTGAAGCTTTCTTT	CASGGGNSNTEAFF